The entry below gives a single T cell receptor (beta chain) sequence along with its context. Per the study methods: Amplifying reference gene primers gave estimates of nucleated cell counts. Produced via immunoSEQ multiplex PCR; TCRdb's table is partial and in-frame only. V and J calls and clone size are copied from that table; D and trimming were computed from the DNA. The table includes approximately 290,000 clones, about 91% detected once. Germline values: CDR1 MDHEN, CDR2 SYDVKM. With 4 bases clipped from V and 9 bases from J, the junction kept 7 bases outside the gene matches. The CDR3 runs 13 residues. The sample is drawn from a study of blood T cell repertoires in COVID-19. Study context: Acute-phase and convalescent COVID-19 samples originated in the United States, Italy and Spain. Sample material is recorded as cDNA or gDNA derived from T cells, B-cell-depleted T cells, or PBMCs.

This chain links TRBV28 with TRBJ2-7; 9 bases fit TRBD2. This receptor was obtained from an older woman with acute or convalescent COVID-19. Sequencing was carried out using peripheral blood. The CDR3 region is CASSSLAGVGQYF. CDR3 in DNA: TGTGCCAGCAGTTCGTTAGCGGGAGTTGGGCAGTACTTC.